Below, 5 T cell receptor beta chains from the same sample are listed, as sequenced in a study of blood T cell repertoires in COVID-19. This table comes from immunoSEQ multiplex PCR, and its TCRdb copy is limited to in-frame clones, with some not included. In the table there are about 190,000 clones, over 75% of which are singletons. Sequenced material: peripheral blood. These receptors were collected from a man aged 50 or older who had recovered from COVID-19.

This clone was counted once. This chain joins TRBV27 and TRBJ1-5; D call uncertain. Germline-derived CDR1 and CDR2 are MNHEY and SMNVEV (reference sequence). The CDR3 has 13 amino acids. Trimming pared 5 bases from V and 6 bases from J, leaving 11 bases between. The CDR3 DNA sequence: TGTGCCAGCAGTCTTATTCCCGGTCAGCCCCAGCATTTT. Translated, it gives CASSLIPGQPQHF.

As for this clone: At one end, the junction sequence differs from germline, possibly due to a read error. CDR3 loop: CASSLRVAGNVQFF. CDR3 sequence (DNA): TGTGCCAGCAGTTTAAGGGTTGCGGGTAATGTGCAGTTCTTC. The chain recombines TRBV27 with TRBJ2-1; maybe TRBD2 (5 bases). Germline V gene lookup returns CDR1 MNHEY and CDR2 SMNVEV (reference sequence). This CDR3 is 14 amino acids long.

V usage is TRBV5-1 and J usage is TRBJ2-2; no firm D call. The germline V gene has CDR1 SGHRS and CDR2 YFSETQ. This CDR3 is 17 amino acids long. Trimming took off 2 bases at V and 4 bases at J, with 18 bases between the two ends. The CDR3 reads CASSFSAVASSTGELFF. The CDR3 DNA is TGCGCCAGCAGCTTCTCGGCGGTTGCGTCGAGCACCGGGGAGCTGTTTTTT.

The chain links TRBV6-1 to TRBJ2-2, with TRBD1 identical over 8 bases. This CDR3 has 15 residues. Germline-derived CDR1 and CDR2 are MNHNS and SASEGT. V lost 3 bases and J lost 7; bases outside the gene matches: 7. The CDR3 nucleotides read TGTGCCAGCAGTGACGGACAGGGCGTTGGCGGGGAGCTGTTTTTT. Translating gives CASSDGQGVGGELFF.

This clone was picked up a small number of times. The chain recombines TRBV4-1 with TRBJ2-7, with 10 bases that match TRBD2. The V gene end was trimmed by 4 bases and the J gene end by 2 bases; junction bases not matched to a gene: 14. Germline V gene sequence: CDR1 MGHRA, CDR2 YSYEKL. CDR3 length: 18 amino acids. Written as DNA, the CDR3 is TGCGCCAGCAGCCCGCCGACACGTAGCGGGGGGAACGCCTACGAGCAGTACTTC. It codes for CASSPPTRSGGNAYEQYF.